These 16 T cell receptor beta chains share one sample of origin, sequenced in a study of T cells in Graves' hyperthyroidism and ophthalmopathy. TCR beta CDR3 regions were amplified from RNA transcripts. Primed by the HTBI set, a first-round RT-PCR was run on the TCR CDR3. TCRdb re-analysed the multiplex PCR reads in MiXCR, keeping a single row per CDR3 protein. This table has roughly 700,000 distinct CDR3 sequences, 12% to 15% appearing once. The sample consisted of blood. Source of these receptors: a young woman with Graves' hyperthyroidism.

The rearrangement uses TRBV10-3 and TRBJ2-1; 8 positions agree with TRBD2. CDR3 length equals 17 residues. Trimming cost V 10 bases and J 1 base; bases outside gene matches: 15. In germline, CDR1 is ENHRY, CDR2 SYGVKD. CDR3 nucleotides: TGTGCCACCGCAGAGTCCAGCGGGAGTTTATCCTACAATGAGCAGTTCTTC. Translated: CATAESSGSLSYNEQFF.

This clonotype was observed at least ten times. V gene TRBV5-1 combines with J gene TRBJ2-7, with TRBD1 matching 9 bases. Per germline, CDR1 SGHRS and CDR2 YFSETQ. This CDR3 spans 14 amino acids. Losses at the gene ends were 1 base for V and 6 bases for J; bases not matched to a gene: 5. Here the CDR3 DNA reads TGCGCCAGCAGCTTGAGACAGGGGGAAGGCGAGCAGTACTTC. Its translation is CASSLRQGEGEQYF.

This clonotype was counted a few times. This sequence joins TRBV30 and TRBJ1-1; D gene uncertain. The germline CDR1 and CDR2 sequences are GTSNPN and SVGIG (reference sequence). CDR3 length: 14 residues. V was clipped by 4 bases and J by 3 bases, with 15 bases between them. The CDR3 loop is CAWTPMKYDTEAFF. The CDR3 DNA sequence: TGTGCCTGGACCCCGATGAAGTACGACACTGAAGCTTTCTTT.

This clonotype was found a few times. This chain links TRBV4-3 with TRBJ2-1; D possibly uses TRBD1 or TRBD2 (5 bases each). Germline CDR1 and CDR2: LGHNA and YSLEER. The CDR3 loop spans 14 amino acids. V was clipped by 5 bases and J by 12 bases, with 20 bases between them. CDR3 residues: CASSVLGDAHGQFF. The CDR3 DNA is TGCGCCAGCAGCGTTCTGGGGGACGCCCATGGGCAGTTCTTC.

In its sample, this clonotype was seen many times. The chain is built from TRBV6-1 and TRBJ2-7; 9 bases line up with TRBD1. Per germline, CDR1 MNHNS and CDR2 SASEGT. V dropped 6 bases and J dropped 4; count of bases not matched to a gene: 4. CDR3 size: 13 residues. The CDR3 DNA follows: TGTGCCAGCAGGGGACAGGGAGGGTACGAGCAGTACTTC. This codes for CASRGQGGYEQYF.

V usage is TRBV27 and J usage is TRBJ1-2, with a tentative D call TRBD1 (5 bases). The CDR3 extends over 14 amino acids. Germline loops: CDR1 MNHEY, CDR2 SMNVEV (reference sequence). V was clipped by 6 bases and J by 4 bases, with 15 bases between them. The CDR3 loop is CASRPHGAPYGYTF. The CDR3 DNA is TGTGCCAGCAGGCCCCATGGGGCCCCCTATGGCTACACCTTC.

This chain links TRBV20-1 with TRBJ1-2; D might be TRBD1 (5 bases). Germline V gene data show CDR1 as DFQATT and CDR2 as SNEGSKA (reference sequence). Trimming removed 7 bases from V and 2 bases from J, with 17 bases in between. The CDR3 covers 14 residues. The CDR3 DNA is TGCAGTGTCGTTACCCAGGGAGTAAACTATGGCTACACCTTC. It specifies CSVVTQGVNYGYTF.

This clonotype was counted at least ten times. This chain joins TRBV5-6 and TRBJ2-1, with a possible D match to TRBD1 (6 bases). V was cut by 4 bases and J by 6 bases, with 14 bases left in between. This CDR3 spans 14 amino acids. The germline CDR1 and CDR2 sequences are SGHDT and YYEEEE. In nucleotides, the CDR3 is TGTGCCAGCAGCCGGACAGTCCCAATCAATGAGCAGTTCTTC. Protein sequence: CASSRTVPINEQFF.

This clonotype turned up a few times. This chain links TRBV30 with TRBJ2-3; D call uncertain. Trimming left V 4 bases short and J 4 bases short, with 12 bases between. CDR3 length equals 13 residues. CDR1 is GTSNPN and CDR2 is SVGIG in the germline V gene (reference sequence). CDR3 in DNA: TGTGCCTGGAATAGGGCTTTTGCAGATACGCAGTATTTT. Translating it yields CAWNRAFADTQYF.

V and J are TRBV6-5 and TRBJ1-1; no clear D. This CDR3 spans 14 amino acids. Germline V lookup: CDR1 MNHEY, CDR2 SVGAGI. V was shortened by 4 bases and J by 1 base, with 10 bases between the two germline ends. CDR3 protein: CASSFSDWNTEAFF. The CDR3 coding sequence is TGTGCCAGCAGTTTCTCGGACTGGAACACTGAAGCTTTCTTT.

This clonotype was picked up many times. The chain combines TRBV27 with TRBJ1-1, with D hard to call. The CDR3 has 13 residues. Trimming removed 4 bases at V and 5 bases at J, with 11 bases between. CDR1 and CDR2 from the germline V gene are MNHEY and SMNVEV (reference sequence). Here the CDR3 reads CASSSLTKTEAFF. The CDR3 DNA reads TGTGCCAGCAGTTCCTTGACAAAGACTGAAGCTTTCTTT.

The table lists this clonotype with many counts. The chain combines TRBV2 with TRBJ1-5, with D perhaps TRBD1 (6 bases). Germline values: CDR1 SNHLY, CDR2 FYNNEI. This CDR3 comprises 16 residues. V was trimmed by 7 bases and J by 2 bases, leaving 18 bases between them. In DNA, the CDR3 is TGTGCCAGCACACGGGACATCCAAGGGCGCAATCAGCCCCAGCATTTT. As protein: CASTRDIQGRNQPQHF.

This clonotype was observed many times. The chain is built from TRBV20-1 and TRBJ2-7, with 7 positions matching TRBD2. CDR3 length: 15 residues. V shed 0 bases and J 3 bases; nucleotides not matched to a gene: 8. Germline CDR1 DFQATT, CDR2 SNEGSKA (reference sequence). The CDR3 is CSARDVASGVYEQYF. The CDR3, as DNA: TGCAGTGCTAGAGATGTGGCTAGCGGCGTCTACGAGCAGTACTTC.

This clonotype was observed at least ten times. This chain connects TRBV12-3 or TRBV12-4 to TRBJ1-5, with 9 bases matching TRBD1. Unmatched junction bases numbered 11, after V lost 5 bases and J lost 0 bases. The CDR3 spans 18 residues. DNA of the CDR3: TGTGCCAGCAGTGCCGGGACAGGGTTCCTTTATAGCAATCAGCCCCAGCATTTT. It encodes CASSAGTGFLYSNQPQHF.

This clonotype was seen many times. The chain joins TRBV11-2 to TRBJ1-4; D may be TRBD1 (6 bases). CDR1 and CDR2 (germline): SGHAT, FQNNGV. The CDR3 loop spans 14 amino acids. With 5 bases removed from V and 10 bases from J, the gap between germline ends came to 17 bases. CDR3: CASSQTGGWRKLFF. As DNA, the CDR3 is TGTGCCAGCAGCCAGACAGGTGGCTGGCGAAAACTGTTTTTT.

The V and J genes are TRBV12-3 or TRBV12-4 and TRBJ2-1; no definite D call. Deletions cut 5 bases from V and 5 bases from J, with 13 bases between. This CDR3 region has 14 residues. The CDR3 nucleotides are TGTGCCAGCAGTCCGCAAGACCGGGACAATGAGCAGTTCTTC. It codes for CASSPQDRDNEQFF.